The 5 T cell receptor beta chains presented below share a single source sample, sequenced in a study of human T cells and chemical hapten exposure. In TCRdb, the RACE reads were re-called with MiXCR into one record per CDR3 protein. Of fewer than 500,000 distinct CDR3 sequences in the sample, roughly 5% were seen once. Time point specified: patch test 1, 2 weeks after DPC sensitization. Treatment of the sample: therapeutic diphenylcyclopropenone sensitization with weekly scalp DPC. Sequencing used whole blood, obtained in connection with sensitization to the hapten diphenylcyclopropenone (DPC). These TCRs come from a woman between 50 and 59 years old with alopecia areata. Some clones in this sample may be carry-over from other donors' samples.

At least ten counts were recorded for this clonotype. The chain uses TRBV7-2 and TRBJ1-4, with D maybe TRBD1 (6 bases). CDR3 length: 15 amino acids. Germline assignment: CDR1 SGHTA and CDR2 FQGNSA. The V end lost 2 bases, the J end lost 5 bases, and 12 bases lay between the germline ends. The CDR3 DNA is TGTGCCAGCAGCTTAATTGGGCAGGGGAATGAAAAACTGTTTTTT. This encodes CASSLIGQGNEKLFF.

This chain uses TRBV9 with TRBJ2-2, with 9 bases matching TRBD2. Looked up from germline, CDR1 is SGDLS and CDR2 is YYNGEE. The V segment lost 0 bases and the J segment 0 bases; nucleotides outside the gene matches: 3. The CDR3 contains 17 residues. In DNA form, the CDR3 reads TGTGCCAGCAGCGTAGCGCTAGCGGGGTCGAACACCGGGGAGCTGTTTTTT. The encoded protein is CASSVALAGSNTGELFF.

This clonotype came up many times. This sequence joins TRBV15 and TRBJ2-1; TRBD1 aligns across 7 bases. In germline, CDR1 is LNHNV, CDR2 YYDKDF (reference sequence). Trimming at V came to 4 bases and at J to 8 bases, leaving 8 bases not matched to a gene. The CDR3 contains 14 residues. The CDR3 loop reads CATSTDRVGDEQFF. In DNA, the CDR3 is TGTGCCACCAGCACAGACAGGGTGGGCGATGAGCAGTTCTTC.

The chain carries TRBV15 and TRBJ2-2; D tentatively fits TRBD1 or TRBD2 (5 bases each). The V end was cut by 1 base, the J end by 0 bases, with 6 bases between. The CDR3 has 15 residues. The V gene's germline CDR1 is LNHNV and CDR2 YYDKDF (reference sequence). The DNA for the CDR3 is TGTGCCACCAGCAGAGGAGGGGCGAACACCGGGGAGCTGTTTTTT. Its protein product is CATSRGGANTGELFF.

The rearrangement uses TRBV5-1 and TRBJ2-5, with TRBD2 matching over 7 bases. The CDR3 has 18 residues. Looked up from germline, CDR1 is SGHRS and CDR2 is YFSETQ. V trimming: 4 bases; J trimming: 3 bases; junction bases outside the gene matches: 18. In nucleotides, the CDR3 is TGCGCCAGCAGCAATGCTAGGTATGGGCTAGCGGTGGAAGAGACCCAGTACTTC. It is translated as CASSNARYGLAVEETQYF.